The 26 T cell receptor beta chains reported below all come from one sample, sequenced in a study of shared clonotypes between healthy human individuals. Profiled with immunoSEQ multiplex PCR; TCRdb holds only in-frame clones, not every one. The sample holds over a million clones, roughly 74% seen once. The specimen was memory CD4+ T cells from PBMCs. Described subset: CD45RA-negative fraction. All receptors come from a man between 18 and 29 years old in good health. Some clones in this sample may be carry-over from other donors' samples.

The J gene is TRBJ2-5, the V gene TRBV6-1, with TRBD2 matching 13 bases. The CDR3 totals 14 residues. Germline CDR1 MNHNS, CDR2 SASEGT. After removal of 6 bases from V and 5 bases from J, the junction contained 3 bases not matched to a gene. The CDR3 spells CASRLAGGLETQYF. The CDR3 DNA sequence: TGTGCCAGCAGACTAGCGGGAGGGCTCGAGACCCAGTACTTC.

The chain carries TRBV7-2 and TRBJ2-1; D unclear. The CDR3 contains 11 residues. The V gene's germline CDR1 is SGHTA and CDR2 FQGNSA. V was pared by 8 bases and J by 2 bases, with 4 bases between. CDR3 amino acids: CASLTYNEQFF. The CDR3 DNA reads TGTGCCAGCTTAACCTACAATGAGCAGTTCTTC.

This clone was picked up one time. The chain combines TRBV7-2 with TRBJ1-5, with D uncertain. Germline loops: CDR1 SGHTA, CDR2 FQGNSA. V dropped 1 base and J dropped 3 bases, with 19 bases sitting between them. This CDR3 spans 18 amino acids. CDR3 residues: CASSLVQYSEVDNQPQHF. For the CDR3, the DNA is TGTGCCAGCAGCTTAGTCCAATATTCGGAGGTGGACAATCAGCCCCAGCATTTT.

Worth noting for this clone: Other DNA sequences in this sample translate to the same CDR3. V is TRBV29-1 and J is TRBJ2-3, with 10 bases aligning to TRBD2. This CDR3 is built from 13 residues. The germline CDR1 and CDR2 sequences are SQVTM and ANQGSEA. Trimming at V came to 6 bases and at J to 1 base, leaving 1 base not matched to a gene. The CDR3 DNA is TGCAGCGTGGGGACTAGCGGCACAGATACGCAGTATTTT. Protein sequence: CSVGTSGTDTQYF.

This clone appeared a single time. The chain employs TRBV2 and TRBJ2-2, with 8 bases identical to TRBD2. From germline, CDR1 is SNHLY and CDR2 FYNNEI. With V trimmed by 4 bases and J by 5 bases, 6 bases remained unmatched. There are 15 residues in the CDR3. CDR3: CASSVRGAQTGELFF. DNA for the CDR3: TGTGCCAGCAGTGTGCGGGGGGCGCAGACCGGGGAGCTGTTTTTT.

The chain employs TRBV7-9 and TRBJ2-3; no reliable D call. The CDR3 has 11 amino acids. V lost 7 bases and J lost 4, with 6 bases in between. Germline CDR1 reads SEHNR; CDR2 reads FQNEAQ (reference sequence). CDR3 residues: CASTQSDTQYF. The CDR3 DNA reads TGTGCCAGCACCCAGTCAGATACGCAGTATTTT. The whole variable domain, filled in from reference TRBV7-9 and TRBJ2-3, reads DTGVSQNPRHKITKRGQNVTFRCDPISEHNRLYWYRQTLGQGPEFLTYFQNEAQLEKSRLLSDRFSAERPKGSFSTLEIQRTEQGDSAMYLCASTQSDTQYFGPGTRLTVL.

J is TRBJ2-7 and V is TRBV4-1; 7 positions agree with TRBD1. This CDR3 region has 20 residues. Germline-derived CDR1 and CDR2 are MGHRA and YSYEKL. Germline trimming cut 0 bases from V and 3 bases from J; bases unmatched to any gene: 20. DNA of the CDR3: TGCGCCAGCAGCCAAGATCCGGTCAAAATAGGGACAGCGTCTTTCTACGAGCAGTACTTC. Protein product: CASSQDPVKIGTASFYEQYF.

This clone has a single count. The rearrangement uses TRBV5-6 and TRBJ2-1, with 11 bases fitting TRBD2. There are 13 residues in the CDR3. The trim removed 4 bases at V and 15 bases at J, leaving 9 bases unmatched. The germline V gene has CDR1 SGHDT and CDR2 YYEEEE. The CDR3 spells CASSLVLAGGVFF. The CDR3, as DNA: TGTGCCAGCAGCCTAGTATTAGCGGGAGGGGTGTTCTTC.

The chain is built from TRBV6-1 and TRBJ1-3; D is uncertain. V lost 4 bases and J lost 0, with 7 bases in between. CDR1 and CDR2 (germline): MNHNS, SASEGT. The CDR3 has 14 residues. CDR3 sequence reads: CASSGHRSGNTIYF. DNA for the CDR3: TGTGCCAGCAGTGGTCACCGCTCTGGAAACACCATATATTTT.

The chain joins TRBV5-1 to TRBJ2-3; D is perhaps TRBD2 (6 bases). Germline V gives CDR1 SGHRS, CDR2 YFSETQ. Deletions cut 1 base from V and 0 bases from J, with 9 bases between. The CDR3 is 15 amino acids. In DNA, the CDR3 is TGCGCCAGCAGCTTGCCCAGCGGGAGCACAGATACGCAGTATTTT. It encodes CASSLPSGSTDTQYF.

This clone was counted only a few times. The J gene is TRBJ2-5, the V gene TRBV11-2, with TRBD2 matching over 7 bases. This CDR3 comprises 16 residues. The V and J ends lost 3 bases and 5 bases, in that order; junction bases with no gene match: 12. Germline lookup yields CDR1 SGHAT and CDR2 FQNNGV. The CDR3 DNA follows: TGTGCCAGCAGCTTTACCCGGACTAGGCGGGTGGAGACCCAGTACTTC. This sequence encodes CASSFTRTRRVETQYF. Using reference TRBV11-2 and TRBJ2-5 for the parts outside the CDR3, the full variable domain is EAGVAQSPRYKIIEKRQSVAFWCNPISGHATLYWYQQILGQGPKLLIQFQNNGVVDDSQLPKDRFSAERLKGVDSTLKIQPAKLEDSAVYLCASSFTRTRRVETQYFGPGTRLLVL.

CDR3 nucleotide sequence: TGTGCCAGCACACCGGGACCCCAGGGGTATGGCTACACCTTC. As protein: CASTPGPQGYGYTF. This sequence joins TRBV6-5 and TRBJ1-2; TRBD1 is a possible D gene (6 bases). Per the germline V gene, CDR1 is MNHEY and CDR2 is SVGAGI. V was clipped by 7 bases and J by 5 bases, with 17 bases between them. CDR3 length equals 14 residues.

This clone was counted only a few times. V is TRBV5-6 and J is TRBJ2-7, with no clear D. The V and J ends lost 1 base and 1 base respectively, with 15 bases between them. This CDR3 has 16 amino acids. Germline CDR1 SGHDT, CDR2 YYEEEE. The CDR3 sequence is CASSLTPFGSSYEQYF. CDR3 nucleotide sequence: TGTGCCAGCAGCTTGACCCCATTTGGGTCATCCTACGAGCAGTACTTC.

The V gene is TRBV5-1, the J gene TRBJ2-3; 16 bases are shared with TRBD2. The CDR3 is 17 amino acids. Trimming took 3 bases from V and 2 from J; bases not matched to a gene: 3. From germline, CDR1 is SGHRS and CDR2 YFSETQ. CDR3 protein: CASSSGLAGGFTDTQYF. The CDR3 DNA reads TGCGCCAGCAGCTCGGGACTAGCGGGAGGGTTCACAGATACGCAGTATTTT. Looking up the rest from reference TRBV5-1 and TRBJ2-3 gives the full variable domain: KAGVTQTPRYLIKTRGQQVTLSCSPISGHRSVSWYQQTPGQGLQFLFEYFSETQRNKGNFPGRFSGRQFSNSRSEMNVSTLELGDSALYLCASSSGLAGGFTDTQYFGPGTRLTVL.

As to this clone: The junction departs from germline at one end; a sequencing error may be responsible. The chain joins TRBV19 to TRBJ2-1; TRBD2 matches at 7 bases. The CDR3 runs to 14 residues. Germline V lookup: CDR1 LNHDA, CDR2 SQIVND (reference sequence). DNA for the CDR3: TGTGCCAGTAGTATAGATCGGCGGGGGAATGGGCAGTTCTTC. Its protein is CASSIDRRGNGQFF.

The V and J genes are TRBV11-1 and TRBJ2-2; D not certain. CDR1 and CDR2 from the germline V gene are SGHAT and FQDESV (reference sequence). This CDR3 is built from 13 residues. V was pared by 5 bases and J by 7 bases, with 11 bases between. The CDR3 spells CASSVGNDGELFF. CDR3 sequence (DNA): TGTGCCAGCAGCGTTGGGAATGACGGGGAGCTGTTTTTT.

This clone was picked up a small number of times. The chain joins TRBV2 to TRBJ2-7; D is unclear. The CDR3 covers 11 residues. In germline, CDR1 is SNHLY, CDR2 FYNNEI. The DNA for the CDR3 is TGTTCAGGAAGCCGGACCTACGAGCAGTACTTC. This sequence encodes CSGSRTYEQYF.

The genes are TRBV5-6 and TRBJ1-1, with D possibly TRBD1 on 5 matching bases. CDR1 SGHDT and CDR2 YYEEEE come from the germline V gene. This CDR3 comprises 15 residues. V shed 4 bases and J shed 1 base, with 14 bases lying between them. Written as DNA, the CDR3 is TGTGCCAGCAGCGGTGACAATAGGGGGAACACTGAAGCTTTCTTT. Its protein is CASSGDNRGNTEAFF. Variable domain in full (rest from reference TRBV5-6 and TRBJ1-1): DAGVTQSPTHLIKTRGQQVTLRCSPKSGHDTVSWYQQALGQGPQFIFQYYEEEERQRGNFPDRFSGHQFPNYSSELNVNALLLGDSALYLCASSGDNRGNTEAFFGQGTRLTVV.

Regarding this clone: At one of its ends the junction is not consistent with the germline gene, which may arise from a read error. The chain couples TRBV6-6 to TRBJ1-1; D remains unclear. The CDR3 consists of 13 residues. Germline assignment: CDR1 MNHNY and CDR2 SVGAGI (reference sequence). Written as DNA, the CDR3 is TGTGCCAGCAGTTACTCCCCTCAAACTGAGGCTTTCTTT. It encodes CASSYSPQTEAFF.

This clone was picked up many times. The V call is TRBV10-3, the J call TRBJ2-1; 11 nucleotides align to TRBD2. The germline gives CDR1 ENHRY, CDR2 SYGVKD. The J segment lost 2 bases and the V segment lost 4 bases, leaving 4 bases of the junction unmatched. This CDR3 contains 16 residues. As DNA, the CDR3 is TGTGCCATCAGTGTTTCGGGACTAGCGGCCTACAATGAGCAGTTCTTC. Amino acids: CAISVSGLAAYNEQFF.

The chain employs TRBV5-6 and TRBJ1-1; D unresolved. The CDR3 consists of 14 residues. V was trimmed by 1 base and J by 4 bases, leaving 11 bases between them. Germline V lookup: CDR1 SGHDT, CDR2 YYEEEE. CDR3 in DNA: TGTGCCAGCAGCTTGAAGGGTACTGGCACTGAAGCTTTCTTT. It specifies CASSLKGTGTEAFF.

Here the CDR3 reads CASSVTQLTYEQYF. CDR3 DNA sequence: TGTGCCAGCAGCGTAACCCAGCTTACCTACGAGCAGTACTTC. The chain uses TRBV9 and TRBJ2-7; D gene unclear. The CDR3 is 14 residues long. V lost 1 base, J lost 2 bases, and 10 bases lay in between. Looked up from germline, CDR1 is SGDLS and CDR2 is YYNGEE.

This clone was detected once. The rearrangement joins TRBV4-3 to TRBJ1-5; no clear D. CDR1 and CDR2 (germline): LGHNA, YSLEER. The CDR3 loop spans 13 amino acids. Trimming shortened V by 0 bases and J by 7 bases, and 7 bases separated the two germline ends. Written as DNA, the CDR3 is TGCGCCAGCAGCCAAGATATGCGGCAGCCCCAGCATTTT. This gives the protein CASSQDMRQPQHF.

The chain links TRBV5-6 to TRBJ1-1; no reliable D call. Between the trimmed V and J ends, which lost 4 bases and 4 bases, there was a span of 17 bases. Germline CDR1 and CDR2: SGHDT and YYEEEE. The CDR3 is made up of 15 amino acids. CDR3 nucleotide sequence: TGTGCCAGCAGCAAGTTCGTGGTCTTGGGCACTGAAGCTTTCTTT. This encodes CASSKFVVLGTEAFF. Using reference TRBV5-6 and TRBJ1-1 for the parts outside the CDR3, the full variable domain is DAGVTQSPTHLIKTRGQQVTLRCSPKSGHDTVSWYQQALGQGPQFIFQYYEEEERQRGNFPDRFSGHQFPNYSSELNVNALLLGDSALYLCASSKFVVLGTEAFFGQGTRLTVV.

As for this clone: At the DNA level, this CDR3 is encoded by other sequences in the same sample as well. The chain carries TRBV7-9 and TRBJ1-5; the match to TRBD1 covers 7 bases. The CDR3 extends over 14 amino acids. The V gene's germline CDR1 is SEHNR and CDR2 FQNEAQ (reference sequence). V was pared by 5 bases and J by 2 bases, with 3 bases of the junction left unmatched. CDR3 nucleotide sequence: TGTGCCAGCAGCCCAGGGGGGGGCAATCAGCCCCAGCATTTT. This gives the protein CASSPGGGNQPQHF.

This clone was seen a few times. The chain has TRBV5-1 and TRBJ1-1; a weak D match, TRBD1 (5 bases). CDR1 SGHRS and CDR2 YFSETQ come from the germline V gene. CDR3 length equals 14 residues. Trimming shortened V by 4 bases and J by 5 bases, and 15 bases separated the two germline ends. CDR3 sequence: CASSIQDERTEAFF. The DNA of the CDR3 is TGCGCCAGCAGCATACAGGATGAGAGGACTGAAGCTTTCTTT.